These 15 T cell receptor beta chains share one sample of origin, sequenced in a study of beta chain features in type 1 diabetes. Which antigens these TCRs recognize remains unknown. Isolated RNA was reverse transcribed in full, so expressed TCRB transcripts were sequenced. The data were produced by immunoSEQ multiplex PCR, yet TCRdb's version contains in-frame clones alone and is incomplete. The sample includes about 660,000 clones, 11% to 15% seen only once; the top ten take around 0.04%. Whole-study findings and limits: In all four CD4+ subsets, TCRB CDR3 length was significantly, moderately reduced in type 1 diabetes.

The sequenced sample consisted of naive CD4+ T cells from blood. These receptors came from a man in his late teens or twenties with type 1 diabetes.

This clone was seen a few times. The CDR3 nucleotides are TGCGCCAGGCGTCCCGGGACTAGCGGGAGCGCCCTGGGCAATGAGCAGTTCTTC. Its translation: CARRPGTSGSALGNEQFF. The V gene is TRBV10-2, the J gene TRBJ2-1, with TRBD2 matching 14 bases. Per germline, CDR1 WSHSY and CDR2 SAAADI. The CDR3 consists of 18 residues. The ends lost 9 bases at V and 6 bases at J; junction bases unmatched: 16.

The V call is TRBV5-4, the J call TRBJ2-5; possibly TRBD1 for D (5 bases). Germline lookup yields CDR1 SGHNT and CDR2 YYREEE (reference sequence). Trimming stripped 1 base from V and 2 bases from J, with 9 bases between. The CDR3 has 14 residues. The CDR3 coding sequence is TGTGCCAGCAGCTTGAGGGGAATACAAGAGACCCAGTACTTC. It translates to CASSLRGIQETQYF.

The rearrangement uses TRBV21-1 and TRBJ2-3; the table's D call, TRBD2, was not checked against the DNA. TRBV21-1 is a listed pseudogene. The CDR3 runs 15 residues. CDR3 protein: CARRGALCLTDTQYF. CDR3 nucleotides: TGTGCCCGTCGGGGTGCCCTTTGCCTCACAGATACGCAGTATTTT.

This clone has just a few counts. The CDR3 loop reads CASSQGEIQPQHF. CDR3 nucleotide sequence: TGTGCCAGCAGCCAAGGGGAAATCCAGCCCCAGCATTTT. The V call is TRBV14, the J call TRBJ1-5, with D unclear. The germline CDR1 and CDR2 sequences are SGHDN and FVKESK. The CDR3 length is 13 residues. The ends were cut back, 1 base at V and 7 bases at J, with 8 bases in the middle.

The chain uses TRBV15 and TRBJ2-7, with D maybe TRBD2 (5 bases). Trimming removed 0 bases at V and 1 base at J, with 13 bases between. CDR1 LNHNV and CDR2 YYDKDF come from the germline V gene (reference sequence). This CDR3 has 16 amino acids. CDR3 protein: CATSRDSGSLSYEQYF. CDR3 DNA sequence: TGTGCCACCAGCAGAGATTCGGGATCTTTGTCCTACGAGCAGTACTTC. Combining the CDR3 with reference TRBV15 and TRBJ2-7 gives the whole variable domain DAMVIQNPRYQVTQFGKPVTLSCSQTLNHNVMYWYQQKSSQAPKLLFHYYDKDFNNEADTPDNFQSRRPNTSFCFLDIRSPGLGDTAMYLCATSRDSGSLSYEQYFGPGTRLTVT.

This clone was counted between two and nine times. The CDR3 sequence is CASSDGGTGRNQPQHF. In DNA form, the CDR3 reads TGTGCCAGCAGTGATGGGGGGACAGGCCGCAATCAGCCCCAGCATTTT. The chain links TRBV5-6 to TRBJ1-5; 8 bases line up with TRBD1. The ends lost 5 bases at V and 2 bases at J; junction bases unmatched: 9. Germline CDR1 SGHDT, CDR2 YYEEEE. This CDR3 is built from 16 residues.

This clone was found a few times. V is TRBV2 and J is TRBJ2-1; no clear D gene. The CDR3 is 14 residues long. CDR1 is SNHLY and CDR2 is FYNNEI in the germline V gene. Trimming shortened V by 6 bases and J by 3 bases, and 12 bases separated the two germline ends. This chain's CDR3 is CASRPRSNYNEQFF. The DNA for the CDR3 is TGTGCCAGCAGGCCCCGATCAAACTACAATGAGCAGTTCTTC.

This CDR3 is CASSSRGFSYNEQFF. For the CDR3, the DNA is TGTGCCAGCAGCAGCAGGGGATTCTCCTACAATGAGCAGTTCTTC. The rearrangement joins TRBV11-3 to TRBJ2-1; possibly TRBD1 for D (6 bases). CDR1 SGHNT and CDR2 YENEEA come from the germline V gene. This CDR3 has 15 amino acids. The ends were cut back, 5 bases at V and 0 bases at J, with 11 bases in the middle.

The chain recombines TRBV19 with TRBJ2-1; no clear D gene. V lost 5 bases to trimming and J lost 0 bases, with 17 bases between them. CDR3 length equals 17 residues. Germline V CDR1 and CDR2: LNHDA, SQIVND (reference sequence). The CDR3 nucleotides read TGTGCCAGTAGTCTTCCGAATTGGGTATTCTCCTACAATGAGCAGTTCTTC. This encodes CASSLPNWVFSYNEQFF.

This chain uses TRBV7-2 with TRBJ1-2; TRBD1 matches at 9 bases. V trimming: 1 base; J trimming: 12 bases; junction bases outside the gene matches: 12. From germline, CDR1 is SGHTA and CDR2 FQGNSA. The CDR3 runs to 15 residues. Here the CDR3 DNA reads TGTGCCAGCAGCTTAGGGAGCCTGGGACAGGGTATCGACACCTTC. Encoded protein: CASSLGSLGQGIDTF.

This chain links TRBV6-5 with TRBJ1-2; D gene uncertain. The CDR3 is made up of 11 amino acids. Germline assignment: CDR1 MNHEY and CDR2 SVGAGI. Trimming cost V 3 bases and J 12 bases, with 11 bases left between them. The CDR3 is CASSYGGNHTF. The CDR3, as DNA: TGTGCCAGCAGTTATGGCGGGAATCACACCTTC.

V is TRBV18 and J is TRBJ2-7; a possible D gene is TRBD2 (5 bases). Germline lookup yields CDR1 KGHSH and CDR2 LQKENI. The CDR3 extends over 14 amino acids. The germline V and J ends were trimmed by 2 bases and 7 bases, with 15 bases remaining between them. CDR3 amino acids: CASSPAMQPGEQYF. The CDR3 DNA follows: TGTGCCAGCTCACCAGCAATGCAGCCGGGGGAGCAGTACTTC.

This clone was seen a few times. The chain employs TRBV6-1 and TRBJ2-7, with 9 bases fitting TRBD2. The CDR3 has 14 residues. Trimming removed 6 bases from V and 3 bases from J; junction bases left unmatched: 6. Germline-derived CDR1 and CDR2 are MNHNS and SASEGT. CDR3 DNA: TGTGCCAGCAGCCAGACTAGCGGTTACTACGAGCAGTACTTC. This sequence encodes CASSQTSGYYEQYF.

The chain joins TRBV7-2 to TRBJ2-7; D perhaps matches TRBD2 (5 bases). There are 15 residues in the CDR3. V was clipped by 1 base and J by 1 base, with 11 bases between them. Germline V gene data show CDR1 as SGHTA and CDR2 as FQGNSA. CDR3 bases: TGTGCCAGCAGCTTAGTGGGTAGCGTTTCCTACGAGCAGTACTTC. Its translation: CASSLVGSVSYEQYF.

This clone was counted between two and nine times. The rearrangement joins TRBV25-1 to TRBJ2-3, with TRBD1 identical over 7 bases. The CDR3 length is 12 residues. Germline lookup yields CDR1 MGHDK and CDR2 SYGVNS. The junction had 7 bases not matched to a gene; V was cut back by 5 bases and J by 11 bases. CDR3 nucleotide sequence: TGTGCCAGCAGTCTCCAAGGGGACAGGCAGTATTTT. This encodes CASSLQGDRQYF.